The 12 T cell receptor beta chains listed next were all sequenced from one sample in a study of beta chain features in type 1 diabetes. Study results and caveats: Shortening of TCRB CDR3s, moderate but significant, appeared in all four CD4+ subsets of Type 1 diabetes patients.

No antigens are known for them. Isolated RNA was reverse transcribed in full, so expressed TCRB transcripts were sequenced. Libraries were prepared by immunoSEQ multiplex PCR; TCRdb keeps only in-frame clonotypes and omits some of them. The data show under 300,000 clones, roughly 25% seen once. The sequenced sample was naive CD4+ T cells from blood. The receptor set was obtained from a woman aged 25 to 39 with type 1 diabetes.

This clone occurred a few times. The CDR3 coding sequence is TGTGCCAGCACCGCTCCGGGAGCGGGAGTCGGTCTCGATGAGCAGTTCTTC. This translates into CASTAPGAGVGLDEQFF. The chain is built from TRBV7-9 and TRBJ2-1; 8 nucleotides match TRBD2. Trimming took 7 bases from V and 8 from J; bases not matched to a gene: 19. Germline V gene lookup returns CDR1 SEHNR and CDR2 FQNEAQ (reference sequence). CDR3 length: 17 amino acids.

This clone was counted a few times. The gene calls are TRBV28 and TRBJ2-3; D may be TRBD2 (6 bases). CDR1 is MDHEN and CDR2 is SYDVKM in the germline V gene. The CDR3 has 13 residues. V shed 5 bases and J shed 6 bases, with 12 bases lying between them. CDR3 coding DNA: TGTGCCAGCAGTCGTGGACGGGAGGATACGCAGTATTTT. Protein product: CASSRGREDTQYF.

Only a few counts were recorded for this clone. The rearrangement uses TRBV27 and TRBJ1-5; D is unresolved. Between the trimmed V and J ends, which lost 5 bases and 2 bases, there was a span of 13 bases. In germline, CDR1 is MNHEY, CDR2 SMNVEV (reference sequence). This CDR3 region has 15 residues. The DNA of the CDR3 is TGTGCCAGCAGTGTATGGGGAGGTGGCAATCAGCCCCAGCATTTT. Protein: CASSVWGGGNQPQHF.

This CDR3 is CASKLRDRTSDTQYF. For the CDR3, the DNA is TGTGCCAGCAAACTCCGGGACAGGACCTCAGATACGCAGTATTTT. The gene calls are TRBV6-5 and TRBJ2-3, with 8 bases matching TRBD1. In germline, CDR1 is MNHEY, CDR2 SVGAGI. The J segment lost 4 bases and the V segment lost 7 bases, leaving 10 bases of the junction unmatched. This CDR3 comprises 15 residues.

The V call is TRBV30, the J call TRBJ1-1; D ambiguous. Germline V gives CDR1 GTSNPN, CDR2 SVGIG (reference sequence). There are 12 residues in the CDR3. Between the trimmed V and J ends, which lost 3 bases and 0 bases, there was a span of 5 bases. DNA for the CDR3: TGTGCCTGGAGCCCCATGAACACTGAAGCTTTCTTT. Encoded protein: CAWSPMNTEAFF. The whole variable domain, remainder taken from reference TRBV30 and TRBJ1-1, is SQTIHQWPATLVQPVGSPLSLECTVEGTSNPNLYWYRQAAGRGLQLLFYSVGIGQISSEVPQNLSASRPQDRQFILSSKKLLLSDSGFYLCAWSPMNTEAFFGQGTRLTVV.

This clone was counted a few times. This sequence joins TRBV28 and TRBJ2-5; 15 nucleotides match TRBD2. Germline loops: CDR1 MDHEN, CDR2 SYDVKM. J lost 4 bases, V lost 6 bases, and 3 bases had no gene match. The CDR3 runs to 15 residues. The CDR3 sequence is CASRGLAGGGETQYF. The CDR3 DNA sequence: TGTGCCAGCAGGGGACTAGCGGGAGGAGGAGAGACCCAGTACTTC.

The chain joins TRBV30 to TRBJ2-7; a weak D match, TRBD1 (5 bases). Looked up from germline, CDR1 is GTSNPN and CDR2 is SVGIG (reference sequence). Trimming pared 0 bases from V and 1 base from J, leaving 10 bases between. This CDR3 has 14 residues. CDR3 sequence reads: CAWSVQTVSYEQYF. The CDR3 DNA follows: TGTGCCTGGAGTGTACAGACAGTTTCCTACGAGCAGTACTTC.

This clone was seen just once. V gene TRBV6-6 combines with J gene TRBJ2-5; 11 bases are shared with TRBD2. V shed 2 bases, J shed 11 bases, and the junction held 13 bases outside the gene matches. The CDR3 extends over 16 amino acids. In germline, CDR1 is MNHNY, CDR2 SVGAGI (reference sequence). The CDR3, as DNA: TGTGCCAGCAGTTACCCGGGACTAGCGGACCCTCGGTCTCAGTACTTC. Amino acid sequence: CASSYPGLADPRSQYF.

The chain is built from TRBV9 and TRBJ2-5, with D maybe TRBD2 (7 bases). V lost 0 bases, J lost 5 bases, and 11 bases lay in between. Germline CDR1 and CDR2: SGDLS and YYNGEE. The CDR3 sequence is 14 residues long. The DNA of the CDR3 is TGTGCCAGCAGCGTAGCTGGGGGGGCCGAGACCCAGTACTTC. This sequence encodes CASSVAGGAETQYF.

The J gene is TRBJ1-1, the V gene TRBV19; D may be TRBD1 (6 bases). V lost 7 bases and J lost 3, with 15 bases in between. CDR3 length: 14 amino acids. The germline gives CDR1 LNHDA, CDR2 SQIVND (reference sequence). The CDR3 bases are TGTGCCAGTACCCTCTTAACAGGGTACACTGAAGCTTTCTTT. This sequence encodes CASTLLTGYTEAFF.

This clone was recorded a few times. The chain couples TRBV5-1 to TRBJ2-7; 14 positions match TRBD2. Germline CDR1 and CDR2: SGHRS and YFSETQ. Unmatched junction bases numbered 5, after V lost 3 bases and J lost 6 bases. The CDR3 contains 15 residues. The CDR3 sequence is CASSSGTSGSVEQYF. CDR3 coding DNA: TGCGCCAGCAGCTCCGGGACTAGCGGGAGTGTCGAGCAGTACTTC.

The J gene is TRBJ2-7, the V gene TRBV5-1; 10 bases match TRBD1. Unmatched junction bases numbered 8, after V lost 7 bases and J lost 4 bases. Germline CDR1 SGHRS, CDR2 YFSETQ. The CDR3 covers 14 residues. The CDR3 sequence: CASQKTGGLYEQYF. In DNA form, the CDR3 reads TGCGCCAGCCAGAAGACAGGGGGCTTGTACGAGCAGTACTTC.